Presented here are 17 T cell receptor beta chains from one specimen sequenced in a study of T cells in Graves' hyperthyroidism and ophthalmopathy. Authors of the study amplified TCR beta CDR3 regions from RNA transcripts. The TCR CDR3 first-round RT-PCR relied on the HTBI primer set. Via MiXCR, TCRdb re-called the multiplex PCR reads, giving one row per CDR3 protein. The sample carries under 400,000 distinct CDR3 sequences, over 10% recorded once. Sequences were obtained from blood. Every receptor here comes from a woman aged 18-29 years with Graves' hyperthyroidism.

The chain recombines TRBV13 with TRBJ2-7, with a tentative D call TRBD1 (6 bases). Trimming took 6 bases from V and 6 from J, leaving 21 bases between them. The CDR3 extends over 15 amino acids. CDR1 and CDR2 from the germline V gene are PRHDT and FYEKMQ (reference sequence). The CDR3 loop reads CASSRRKVGGGEQYF. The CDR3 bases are TGTGCCAGCAGTCGACGCAAGGTAGGGGGTGGCGAGCAGTACTTC. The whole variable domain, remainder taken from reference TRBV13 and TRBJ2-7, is AAGVIQSPRHLIKEKRETATLKCYPIPRHDTVYWYQQGPGQDPQFLISFYEKMQSDKGSIPDRFSAQQFSDYHSELNMSSLELGDSALYFCASSRRKVGGGEQYFGPGTRLTVT.

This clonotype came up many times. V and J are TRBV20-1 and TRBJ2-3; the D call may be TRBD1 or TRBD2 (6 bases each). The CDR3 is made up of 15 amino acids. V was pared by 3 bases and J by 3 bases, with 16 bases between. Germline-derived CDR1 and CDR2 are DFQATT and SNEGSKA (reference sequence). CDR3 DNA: TGCAGTGCTAGGGGGCTTCGGGGGCCGACAGATACGCAGTATTTT. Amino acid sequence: CSARGLRGPTDTQYF.

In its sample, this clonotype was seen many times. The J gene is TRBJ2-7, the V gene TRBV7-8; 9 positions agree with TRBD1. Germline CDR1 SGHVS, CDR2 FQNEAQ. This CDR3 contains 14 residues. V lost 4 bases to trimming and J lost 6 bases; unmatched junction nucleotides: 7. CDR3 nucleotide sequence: TGTGCCAGCAGCTACGGGACAGGGTCTCTCGAGCAGTACTTC. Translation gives CASSYGTGSLEQYF.

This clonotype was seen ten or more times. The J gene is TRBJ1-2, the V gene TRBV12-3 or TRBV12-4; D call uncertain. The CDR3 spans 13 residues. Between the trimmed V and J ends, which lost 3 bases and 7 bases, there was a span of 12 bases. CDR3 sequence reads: CASSFGPEGGYTF. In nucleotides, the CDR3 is TGTGCCAGCAGTTTTGGTCCCGAGGGTGGCTACACCTTC.

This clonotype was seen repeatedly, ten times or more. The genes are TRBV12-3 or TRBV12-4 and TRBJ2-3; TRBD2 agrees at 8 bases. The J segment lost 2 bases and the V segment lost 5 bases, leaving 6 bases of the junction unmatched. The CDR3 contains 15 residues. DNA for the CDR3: TGTGCCAGCAGTCCGGGGGGGGTTGCCACAGATACGCAGTATTTT. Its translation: CASSPGGVATDTQYF.

The CDR3, as DNA: TGTGCCAGCTCCCAAAAGGGAAATCAGCCCCAGCATTTT. Amino acid sequence: CASSQKGNQPQHF. The V call is TRBV6-1, the J call TRBJ1-5; unclear D gene. From germline, CDR1 is MNHNS and CDR2 SASEGT. With 8 bases removed from V and 4 bases from J, the gap between germline ends came to 12 bases. The CDR3 spans 13 residues.

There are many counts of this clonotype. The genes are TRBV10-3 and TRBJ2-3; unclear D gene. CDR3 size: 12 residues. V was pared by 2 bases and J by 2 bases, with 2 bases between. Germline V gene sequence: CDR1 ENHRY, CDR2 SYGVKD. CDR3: CAISEDTDTQYF. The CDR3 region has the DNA TGTGCCATCAGTGAGGACACAGATACGCAGTATTTT.

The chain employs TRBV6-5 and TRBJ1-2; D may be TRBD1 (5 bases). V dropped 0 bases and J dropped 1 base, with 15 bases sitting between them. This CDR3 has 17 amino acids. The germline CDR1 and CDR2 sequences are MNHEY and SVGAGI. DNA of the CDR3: TGTGCCAGCAGTTACTCCCCGAGGGCAGGGTTTAACTATGGCTACACCTTC. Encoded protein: CASSYSPRAGFNYGYTF.

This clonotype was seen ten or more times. CDR3 amino acids: CASSSPLGEGYTF. CDR3 sequence (DNA): TGTGCCAGCAGTTCCCCCCTTGGGGAAGGCTACACCTTC. The chain joins TRBV28 to TRBJ1-2, with D hard to call. The CDR3 length is 13 residues. The germline CDR1 and CDR2 sequences are MDHEN and SYDVKM. V lost 4 bases to trimming and J lost 8 bases, with 14 bases between them.

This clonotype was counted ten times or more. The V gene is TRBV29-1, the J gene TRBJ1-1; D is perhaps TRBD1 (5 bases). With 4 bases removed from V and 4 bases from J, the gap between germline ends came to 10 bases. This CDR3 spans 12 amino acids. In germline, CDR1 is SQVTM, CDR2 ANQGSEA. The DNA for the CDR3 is TGCAGCGTTGTCGGGGGGACCACTGAAGCTTTCTTT. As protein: CSVVGGTTEAFF.

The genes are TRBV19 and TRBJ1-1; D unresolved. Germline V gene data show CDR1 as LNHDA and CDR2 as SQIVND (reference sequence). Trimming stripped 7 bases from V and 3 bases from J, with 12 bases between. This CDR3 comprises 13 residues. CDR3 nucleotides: TGTGCCAGTAACAAGGACGGTGACACTGAAGCTTTCTTT. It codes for CASNKDGDTEAFF.

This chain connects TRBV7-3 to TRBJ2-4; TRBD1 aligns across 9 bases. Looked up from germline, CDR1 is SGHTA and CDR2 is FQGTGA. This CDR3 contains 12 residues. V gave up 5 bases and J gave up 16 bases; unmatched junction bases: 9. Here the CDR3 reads CASSQGTGSFYF. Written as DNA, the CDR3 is TGTGCCAGCAGCCAGGGGACAGGGAGCTTTTACTTC.

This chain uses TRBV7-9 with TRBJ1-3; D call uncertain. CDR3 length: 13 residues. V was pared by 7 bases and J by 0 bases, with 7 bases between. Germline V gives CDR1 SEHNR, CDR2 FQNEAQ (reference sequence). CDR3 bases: TGTGCCAGCAACATGATCTCTGGAAACACCATATATTTT. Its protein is CASNMISGNTIYF. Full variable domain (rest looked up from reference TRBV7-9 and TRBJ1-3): DTGVSQNPRHKITKRGQNVTFRCDPISEHNRLYWYRQTLGQGPEFLTYFQNEAQLEKSRLLSDRFSAERPKGSFSTLEIQRTEQGDSAMYLCASNMISGNTIYFGEGSWLTVV.

The CDR3, as DNA: TGTGCCAGCAGTTCAACCCGGACTAGGCCGACTGGTTACAATGAGCAGTTCTTC. This sequence encodes CASSSTRTRPTGYNEQFF. The V gene is TRBV28, the J gene TRBJ2-1, with 7 bases lining up with TRBD2. Germline V gene sequence: CDR1 MDHEN, CDR2 SYDVKM. V lost 4 bases to trimming and J lost 4 bases; unmatched junction nucleotides: 16. This CDR3 contains 18 residues.

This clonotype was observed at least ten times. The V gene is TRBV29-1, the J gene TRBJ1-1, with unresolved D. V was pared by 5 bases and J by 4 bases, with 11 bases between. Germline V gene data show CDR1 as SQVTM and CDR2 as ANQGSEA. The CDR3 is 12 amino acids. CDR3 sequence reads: CSVRSESTEAFF. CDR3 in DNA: TGCAGCGTTCGTTCCGAGAGCACTGAAGCTTTCTTT.

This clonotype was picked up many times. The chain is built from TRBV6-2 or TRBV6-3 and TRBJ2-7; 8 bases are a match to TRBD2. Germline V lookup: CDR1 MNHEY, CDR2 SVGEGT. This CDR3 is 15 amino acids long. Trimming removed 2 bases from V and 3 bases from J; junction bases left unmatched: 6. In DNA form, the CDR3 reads TGTGCCAGCAGTTACAAGGGACTAGTCGGCTACGAGCAGTACTTC. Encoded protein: CASSYKGLVGYEQYF.

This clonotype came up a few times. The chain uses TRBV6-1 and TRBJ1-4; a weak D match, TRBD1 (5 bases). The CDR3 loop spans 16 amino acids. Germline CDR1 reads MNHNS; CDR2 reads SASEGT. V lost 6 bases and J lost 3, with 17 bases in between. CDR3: CASSQNHPGANEKLFF. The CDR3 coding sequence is TGTGCCAGCAGCCAGAACCACCCGGGGGCTAATGAAAAACTGTTTTTT.